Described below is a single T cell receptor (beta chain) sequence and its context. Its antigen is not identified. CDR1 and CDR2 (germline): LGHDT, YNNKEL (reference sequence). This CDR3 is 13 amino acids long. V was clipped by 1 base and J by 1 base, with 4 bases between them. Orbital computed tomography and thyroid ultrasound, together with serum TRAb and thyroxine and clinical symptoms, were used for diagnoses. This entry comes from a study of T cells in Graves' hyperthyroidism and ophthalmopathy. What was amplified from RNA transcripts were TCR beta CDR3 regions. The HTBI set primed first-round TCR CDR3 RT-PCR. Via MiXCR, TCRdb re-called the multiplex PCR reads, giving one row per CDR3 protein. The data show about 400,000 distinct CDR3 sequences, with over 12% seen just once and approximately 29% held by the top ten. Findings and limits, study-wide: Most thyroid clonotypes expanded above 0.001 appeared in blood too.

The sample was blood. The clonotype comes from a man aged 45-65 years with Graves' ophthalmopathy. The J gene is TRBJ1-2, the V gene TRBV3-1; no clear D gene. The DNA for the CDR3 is TGTGCCAGCAGCCAAGCTAATAACTATGGCTACACCTTC. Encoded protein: CASSQANNYGYTF. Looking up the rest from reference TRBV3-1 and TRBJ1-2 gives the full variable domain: DTAVSQTPKYLVTQMGNDKSIKCEQNLGHDTMYWYKQDSKKFLKIMFSYNNKELIINETVPNRFSPKSPDKAHLNLHINSLELGDSAVYFCASSQANNYGYTFGSGTRLTVV.